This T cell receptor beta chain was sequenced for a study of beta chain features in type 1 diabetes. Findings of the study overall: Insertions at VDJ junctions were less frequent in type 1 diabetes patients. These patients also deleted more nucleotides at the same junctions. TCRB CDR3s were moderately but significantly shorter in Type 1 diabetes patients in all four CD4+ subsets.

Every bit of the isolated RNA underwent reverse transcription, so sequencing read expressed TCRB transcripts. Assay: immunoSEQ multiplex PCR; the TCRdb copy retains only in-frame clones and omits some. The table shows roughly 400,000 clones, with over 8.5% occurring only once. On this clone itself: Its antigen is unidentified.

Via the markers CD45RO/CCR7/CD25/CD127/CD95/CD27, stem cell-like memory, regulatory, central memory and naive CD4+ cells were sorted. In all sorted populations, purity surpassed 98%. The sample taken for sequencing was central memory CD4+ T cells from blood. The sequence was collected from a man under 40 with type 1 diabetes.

The CDR3 DNA reads TGTGCCAGCAGCACCAGACAGGGGGCGATTGAAAATGGCTACACCTTC. This codes for CASSTRQGAIENGYTF. The chain carries TRBV7-3 and TRBJ1-2; 10 nucleotides align to TRBD1. The CDR3 is 16 amino acids. Germline V gene data show CDR1 as SGHTA and CDR2 as FQGTGA. V was pared by 5 bases and J by 6 bases, with 12 bases of the junction left unmatched.